This T cell receptor beta chain was observed in a study of blood T cell repertoires in COVID-19. Study summary: The United States, Italy and Spain were the sources of the acute and convalescent COVID-19 samples.

CDR3 length equals 16 residues. V lost 0 bases to trimming and J lost 0 bases, with 9 bases between them. Germline CDR1 reads SGHRS; CDR2 reads YFSETQ. Seattle researchers signed up patients amid active infection and tracked them longitudinally. As originally analysed: Estimates of nucleated cell counts were drawn from the amplification of reference gene primers. The repertoire was sequenced with immunoSEQ multiplex PCR; TCRdb's copy has only in-frame clones and lacks some. The V and J calls and clone size are taken from that table; D and trimming were inferred from the DNA. The table records some 150,000 clones, over 75% of them present only once.

The chain uses TRBV5-1 and TRBJ2-2, with D possibly TRBD1 on 6 matching bases. The TCR originated in a man aged 55 to 69 with COVID-19, enrolled during active disease. The sequencing sample was made of peripheral blood. The CDR3 is CASSLGQAANTGELFF. The CDR3 DNA is TGCGCCAGCAGCTTGGGACAGGCCGCGAACACCGGGGAGCTGTTTTTT.